These T cell receptor beta chains were read from a single sample in a study of regulatory dendritic cells for organ transplantation. What these receptors recognize is not known. TCRdb's table, derived via immunoSEQ multiplex PCR, lists solely in-frame clones and lacks some. The profile shows approximately 22,000 clones, less than 90% of them singletons. Sequencing input: naive CD4+ T cells from blood cultured with dendritic cells. These receptors all stem from a human donor in good health. Both conserved end residues are part of each CDR3. The D gene is left open where the match is weak. The size entry is marked missing in some rows and otherwise reads once, few, many or a size class.

j_call v_call clone_size d_call cdr3_aa cdr3_nt
TRBJ1-6 TRBV15 . . CATSRGYNSPLHF TGTGCCACCAGCAGAGGGTATAATTCACCCCTCCACTTT
TRBJ2-7 TRBV10-1 once TRBD2 CAGKFFNSAGVSYEQYF TGCGCCGGGAAATTCTTTAATAGTGCGGGAGTCTCCTACGAGCAGTACTTC
TRBJ2-7 TRBV20-1 . . CSARESEQYF TGCAGTGCTAGGGAATCCGAGCAGTACTTC
TRBJ1-2 TRBV6-1 . . CASSVRRTPGGRGYGYTF TGTGCCAGCAGTGTAAGACGTACCCCAGGTGGAAGGGGCTATGGCTACACCTTC
TRBJ1-2 TRBV19 . . CASSIGVIPSGYGYTF TGTGCCAGTAGTATAGGGGTGATACCCTCGGGGTATGGCTACACCTTC
TRBJ1-6 TRBV15 few . CATSGLEHRYDRTLHF TGTGCCACCAGCGGCCTAGAGCACAGATACGATCGGACCCTCCACTTT
TRBJ2-2 TRBV19 . TRBD2 CASTPGTTSTGELFF TGTGCCAGTACCCCCGGGACTACTAGCACCGGGGAGCTGTTTTTT
TRBJ2-1 TRBV10-3 . . CAIEGDLHNEQFF TGTGCCATCGAGGGGGATTTGCACAATGAGCAGTTCTTC
TRBJ2-5 TRBV18 . . CASSPRLLETQYF TGTGCCAGCTCACCACGGTTGCTGGAGACCCAGTACTTC
TRBJ2-5 TRBV28 . . CASSPPSEETQYF TGTGCCAGCAGCCCCCCCAGCGAAGAGACCCAGTACTTC
TRBJ1-2 TRBV5-3 . . CARSFLCQGRGDYGYTF .
TRBJ2-1 TRBV9 . TRBD2 CASNMASGGNEQFF TGTGCCAGCAATATGGCTAGCGGGGGGAATGAGCAGTTCTTC
TRBJ1-4 TRBV5-4 once . CASSLGGREINNEKLFF TGTGCCAGCAGCTTGGGTGGCAGGGAGATAAATAATGAAAAACTGTTTTTT
TRBJ2-2 TRBV5-1 . . CASSLAQPNTGELFF TGCGCCAGCAGCTTGGCTCAGCCGAACACCGGGGAGCTGTTTTTT
TRBJ1-2 TRBV19 . . CASSIPYRSPVFGYTF TGTGCCAGTAGTATTCCCTACAGGAGTCCGGTCTTCGGCTACACCTTC
TRBJ2-5 TRBV29-1 . TRBD1 CSGTLGTGLETQYF TGCAGCGGTACCCTCGGGACAGGGTTGGAGACCCAGTACTTC
TRBJ1-5 TRBV7-6 . . CASSRQSNQPQHF TGTGCCAGCAGCCGACAGAGCAATCAGCCCCAGCATTTT
TRBJ1-1 TRBV6-6 . TRBD1 CASSPRQGEAFF TGTGCCAGCAGCCCCCGACAGGGGGAAGCTTTCTTT
TRBJ2-3 TRBV7-2 . TRBD2 CASSLELAGGGDTQYF TGTGCCAGCAGCTTAGAACTAGCGGGAGGTGGAGATACGCAGTATTTT
TRBJ1-2 TRBV25-1 . . CASSEPGRAAYGYTF TGTGCCAGCAGTGAACCGGGCAGGGCCGCCTATGGCTACACCTTC
TRBJ2-2 TRBV5-1 . . CASSLSTAGTGELFF TGCGCCAGCAGCTTGAGTACGGCAGGCACCGGGGAGCTGTTTTTT
TRBJ1-3 TRBV7-8 once . CASSPLGDTIYF TGTGCCAGCAGCCCGTTGGGGGACACCATATATTTT
TRBJ2-2 TRBV11-2 . . CASSVGGGNTGELFF TGTGCCAGCAGCGTAGGCGGTGGGAACACCGGGGAGCTGTTTTTT
TRBJ2-2 TRBV7-3 once TRBD1 CASRQGGTGELFF TGTGCCAGCCGACAGGGCGGGACCGGGGAGCTGTTTTTT
TRBJ2-1 TRBV6-5 . . CASSYFVGSRYNEQFF TGTGCCAGCAGTTACTTTGTGGGGTCTCGGTACAATGAGCAGTTCTTC
TRBJ1-5 TRBV5-3 . TRBD1 CARSLHRDRPNQPQHF TGTGCCAGAAGCTTACACCGGGACAGACCCAATCAGCCCCAGCATTTT
TRBJ2-1 TRBV6-5 . . CASRQTRGDNEQFF TGTGCCAGCAGGCAGACAAGGGGGGACAATGAGCAGTTCTTC
TRBJ1-1 TRBV21-1 . . CASSEYQHTIRTEAFF TGTGCCAGCAGCGAGTATCAGCACACAATTCGCACTGAAGCTTTCTTT
TRBJ1-3 TRBV7-2 . TRBD1 CASSLNTGARSGNTIYF TGTGCCAGCAGCCTGAACACAGGGGCCCGCTCTGGAAACACCATATATTTT
TRBJ2-7 TRBV19 . TRBD1 CASSTATGAVGEQYF TGTGCCAGTTCCACGGCGACAGGGGCAGTGGGTGAGCAGTACTTC
TRBJ2-7 TRBV6-5 . . CASSYSRWTWEQYF TGTGCCAGCAGTTACTCGCGTTGGACGTGGGAGCAGTACTTC
TRBJ1-1 TRBV11-1 . . CASSFIRGTEAFF TGTGCCAGCAGCTTCATCAGGGGAACTGAAGCTTTCTTT
TRBJ1-4 TRBV30 . . CAWGGLATNEKLFF TGTGCCTGGGGGGGCCTTGCAACTAATGAAAAACTGTTTTTT
TRBJ2-5 TRBV5-4 . TRBD2 CASSGRLAGSQETQYF TGTGCCAGCAGCGGACGACTAGCGGGGAGTCAAGAGACCCAGTACTTC
TRBJ2-7 TRBV19 . . CASKRADYSSYEQYF TGTGCCAGTAAAAGGGCCGACTATAGCTCCTACGAGCAGTACTTC